A single sample is the source of the 19 T cell receptor beta chains below, sequenced in a study of OX40 agonist ivuxolimab in advanced cancers. Sequencing used immunoSEQ multiplex PCR; TCRdb keeps in-frame clones, though not all of them. Seen here are 75,000 to 95,000 clones, approximately 92% observed once, and the top ten hold roughly 0.56%. The material sequenced was CD4+ or CD8+ T cells sorted from blood, taken in a trial of the OX40 agonist ivuxolimab. These receptor sequences come from an adult with an advanced solid tumor such as melanoma, head and neck, liver or kidney cancer.

This chain connects TRBV9 to TRBJ1-1; tentative D call: TRBD1 (5 bases). V shed 0 bases and J shed 2 bases, with 11 bases lying between them. CDR1 is SGDLS and CDR2 is YYNGEE in the germline V gene. CDR3 length: 15 amino acids. The CDR3 DNA reads TGTGCCAGCAGCGTAGTTGTGGGGGTTAACACTGAAGCTTTCTTT. Encoded protein: CASSVVVGVNTEAFF.

The chain couples TRBV30 to TRBJ1-2, with 7 nucleotides matching TRBD1. The CDR3 is 13 amino acids. Germline V gives CDR1 GTSNPN, CDR2 SVGIG (reference sequence). V shed 0 bases, J shed 3 bases, and the junction held 1 base outside the gene matches. The CDR3 region is CAWSVDRDYGYTF. CDR3 bases: TGTGCCTGGAGTGTCGACAGGGACTATGGCTACACCTTC.

The J gene is TRBJ1-5, the V gene TRBV27; D is perhaps TRBD1 (6 bases). The CDR3 is 17 amino acids. Trimming cost V 6 bases and J 4 bases, with 22 bases left between them. Germline V gene lookup returns CDR1 MNHEY and CDR2 SMNVEV (reference sequence). CDR3 sequence (DNA): TGTGCCAGCAGCTACGCAAGTCCGACAGGCGGAAATCAGCCCCAGCATTTT. Encoded protein: CASSYASPTGGNQPQHF.

J is TRBJ2-3 and V is TRBV7-3, with 7 bases matching TRBD2. The CDR3 has 14 amino acids. The V and J ends lost 2 bases and 6 bases, in that order; junction bases with no gene match: 5. The V gene's germline CDR1 is SGHTA and CDR2 FQGTGA. The CDR3 is CASSLGTTGDTQYF. In nucleotides, the CDR3 is TGTGCCAGCAGCTTAGGGACTACGGGTGATACGCAGTATTTT.

The genes are TRBV4-2 and TRBJ2-3; no definite D call. V lost 1 base, J lost 0 bases, and 11 bases lay in between. The CDR3 has 16 amino acids. Per the germline V gene, CDR1 is LGHNA and CDR2 is YNFKEQ. In DNA form, the CDR3 reads TGTGCCAGCAGCCAAGGGGGTAGTCGTAGCACAGATACGCAGTATTTT. It codes for CASSQGGSRSTDTQYF.

The V and J genes are TRBV7-2 and TRBJ2-3; 9 bases are shared with TRBD2. V gave up 1 base and J gave up 5 bases; unmatched junction bases: 4. This CDR3 is 15 amino acids long. CDR1 and CDR2 (germline): SGHTA, FQGNSA. The CDR3 nucleotides are TGTGCCAGCAGCTTAGTGAGCGGGAGGAAAGATACGCAGTATTTT. Translating it yields CASSLVSGRKDTQYF.

This clone was seen once. This sequence joins TRBV11-3 and TRBJ1-4; D is perhaps TRBD1 (6 bases). CDR1 is SGHNT, CDR2 YENEEA, per germline. This CDR3 spans 15 amino acids. V was cut by 5 bases and J by 4 bases, with 14 bases left in between. CDR3 nucleotides: TGTGCCAGCAGCCCCGGACAGATGGTTAATGAAAAACTGTTTTTT. Translation gives CASSPGQMVNEKLFF.

This chain connects TRBV7-9 to TRBJ2-5; TRBD1 might be the D (5 bases). The CDR3 is 15 residues long. Germline V gives CDR1 SEHNR, CDR2 FQNEAQ (reference sequence). Trimming took off 5 bases at V and 1 base at J, with 14 bases between the two ends. CDR3 loop: CASSRSTALQETQYF. The DNA of the CDR3 is TGTGCCAGCAGCCGTTCGACAGCTCTCCAAGAGACCCAGTACTTC.

The chain recombines TRBV7-9 with TRBJ2-5; the D gene could be TRBD1 or TRBD2 (5 bases each). This CDR3 is 14 amino acids long. V was trimmed by 1 base and J by 4 bases, leaving 10 bases between them. Germline CDR1 reads SEHNR; CDR2 reads FQNEAQ (reference sequence). The CDR3 loop is CASSLGGTAETQYF. In DNA, the CDR3 is TGTGCCAGCAGCTTAGGGGGGACCGCAGAGACCCAGTACTTC.

The V call is TRBV13, the J call TRBJ2-3; the match to TRBD2 covers 11 bases. This CDR3 comprises 16 residues. Germline V gene lookup returns CDR1 PRHDT and CDR2 FYEKMQ (reference sequence). The V segment lost 1 base and the J segment 5 bases; nucleotides outside the gene matches: 5. CDR3 sequence reads: CASSLVGLAVEDTQYF. CDR3 nucleotides: TGTGCCAGCAGCTTAGTGGGACTAGCGGTGGAAGATACGCAGTATTTT.

This chain connects TRBV7-2 to TRBJ2-7; D call uncertain. CDR3 length: 13 amino acids. The V gene's germline CDR1 is SGHTA and CDR2 FQGNSA. Trimming cost V 4 bases and J 0 bases, with 7 bases left between them. CDR3 coding DNA: TGTGCCAGCAGCTCCTACACCTCCTACGAGCAGTACTTC. Translated: CASSSYTSYEQYF.

The rearrangement uses TRBV11-3 and TRBJ2-1, with a tentative D call TRBD2 (5 bases). The germline CDR1 and CDR2 sequences are SGHNT and YENEEA. The CDR3 runs 16 residues. V was cut by 6 bases and J by 0 bases, with 15 bases left in between. CDR3 coding DNA: TGTGCCAGCAGTCCAGGACTTCAAAACTCCTACAATGAGCAGTTCTTC. It yields the protein CASSPGLQNSYNEQFF.

The gene calls are TRBV7-9 and TRBJ1-3; 9 nucleotides agree with TRBD1. After removal of 5 bases from V and 4 bases from J, the junction contained 6 bases not matched to a gene. Germline-derived CDR1 and CDR2 are SEHNR and FQNEAQ (reference sequence). CDR3 length equals 15 residues. The CDR3 bases are TGTGCCAGCAGCCCGGGGACAGGGCGAGGAAACACCATATATTTT. It encodes CASSPGTGRGNTIYF.

This sequence joins TRBV5-4 and TRBJ1-2; TRBD1 matches at 9 bases. V shed 5 bases and J 4 bases; nucleotides not matched to a gene: 15. The CDR3 contains 17 residues. CDR1 is SGHNT, CDR2 YYREEE, per germline (reference sequence). CDR3 sequence (DNA): TGTGCCAGCAGTTTACCGGGACAGGGCAATGTGGGCTATGGCTACACCTTC. Residues: CASSLPGQGNVGYGYTF. Supplemented by reference TRBV5-4 and TRBJ1-2, the full variable domain reads ETGVTQSPTHLIKTRGQQVTLRCSSQSGHNTVSWYQQALGQGPQFIFQYYREEENGRGNFPPRFSGLQFPNYSSELNVNALELDDSALYLCASSLPGQGNVGYGYTFGSGTRLTVV.

The rearrangement joins TRBV6-5 to TRBJ1-2; no clear D gene. Trimming cost V 2 bases and J 0 bases, with 7 bases left between them. Germline V gene sequence: CDR1 MNHEY, CDR2 SVGAGI. The CDR3 consists of 14 residues. CDR3 coding DNA: TGTGCCAGCAGTTACGACGGGGCTAACTATGGCTACACCTTC. Translating it yields CASSYDGANYGYTF.

This chain joins TRBV5-6 and TRBJ2-3; 8 positions match TRBD2. Trimming took 0 bases from V and 0 from J; bases not matched to a gene: 3. This CDR3 has 16 residues. Germline V lookup: CDR1 SGHDT, CDR2 YYEEEE. Written as DNA, the CDR3 is TGTGCCAGCAGCTTGGGACTAGCGTTAAGCACAGATACGCAGTATTTT. Residues: CASSLGLALSTDTQYF.

This chain joins TRBV28 and TRBJ2-3; 9 bases are a match to TRBD1. Germline CDR1 is MDHEN and CDR2 is SYDVKM. The V segment lost 6 bases and the J segment 8 bases; nucleotides outside the gene matches: 12. The CDR3 loop spans 15 amino acids. The CDR3 loop reads CASSPQGAGLGTQYF. The CDR3 DNA reads as TGTGCCAGCAGCCCACAGGGGGCAGGTTTAGGTACGCAGTATTTT.

The chain links TRBV5-5 to TRBJ2-3, with a possible D match to TRBD1 (5 bases). This CDR3 spans 16 amino acids. V was pared by 4 bases and J by 3 bases, with 18 bases between. Germline assignment: CDR1 SGHKS and CDR2 YYEKEE (reference sequence). CDR3 in DNA: TGTGCCAGCAGCCCGCGGCTGGCAGGGATAACAGATACGCAGTATTTT. Protein: CASSPRLAGITDTQYF.

The chain employs TRBV6-5 and TRBJ1-1; TRBD1 matches at 7 bases. The ends lost 6 bases at V and 0 bases at J; junction bases unmatched: 7. The CDR3 extends over 15 amino acids. Germline V gives CDR1 MNHEY, CDR2 SVGAGI. The CDR3 sequence: CASRRRDSVNTEAFF. CDR3 nucleotides: TGTGCCAGCAGGCGCCGGGACAGTGTGAACACTGAAGCTTTCTTT.